This T cell receptor beta chain was retrieved from a study of blood T cell repertoires in COVID-19. Study-wide background: Acute and convalescent COVID-19 specimens originated in the United States, Italy and Spain. In each case, the material was cDNA or gDNA derived from T cells, B-cell-depleted T cells, or PBMCs.

CDR1 SGHRS and CDR2 YFSETQ come from the germline V gene. The CDR3 runs 15 residues. Trimming took off 2 bases at V and 0 bases at J, with 10 bases between the two ends. The table came from immunoSEQ multiplex PCR; TCRdb's copy has only in-frame clones and leaves some out. The table has 200,000 or so clones, roughly nine tenths seen once. The chain links TRBV5-1 to TRBJ2-3, with D possibly matching TRBD2 (6 bases). Sequencing used peripheral blood. This TCR derives from a man aged 65 to 85 with active or convalescent COVID-19. The CDR3 is CASSFSGRSTDTQYF. The CDR3 bases are TGCGCCAGCAGCTTTAGCGGCCGGAGCACAGATACGCAGTATTTT.